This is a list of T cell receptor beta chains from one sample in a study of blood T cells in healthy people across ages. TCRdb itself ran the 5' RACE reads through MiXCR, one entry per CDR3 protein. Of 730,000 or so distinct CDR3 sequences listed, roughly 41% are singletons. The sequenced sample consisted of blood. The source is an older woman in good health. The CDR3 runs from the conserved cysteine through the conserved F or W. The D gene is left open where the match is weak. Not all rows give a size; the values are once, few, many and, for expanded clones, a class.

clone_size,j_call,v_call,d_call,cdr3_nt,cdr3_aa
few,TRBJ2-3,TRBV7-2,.,TGTGCCAGCAGCTCCCGCCCCGGGGCGACCGCAGATACGCAGTATTTT,CASSSRPGATADTQYF
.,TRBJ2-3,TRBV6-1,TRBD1,TGTGCCAGCAGGGCCGGGACAGGGAACACAGATACGCAGTATTTT,CASRAGTGNTDTQYF
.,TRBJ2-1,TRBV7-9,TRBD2,TGTGCCAGCAGCCTCCCCCGGCGGCTAGCGGGCGTCAATGAGCAGTTCTTC,CASSLPRRLAGVNEQFF
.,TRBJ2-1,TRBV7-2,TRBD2,TGTGCCAGCAGCACGGGGGTGGTGGCTAGCGGGGCCGGTAAGCAGTTCTTC,CASSTGVVASGAGKQFF
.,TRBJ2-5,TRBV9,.,TGTGCCAGCAGTGGCCCAGATGGGACCCAGTACTTC,CASSGPDGTQYF
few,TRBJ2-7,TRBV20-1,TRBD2,TGCAGTGCTAGAGGTAGGGGCGGGAGCTCCTACGAGCAGTACTTC,CSARGRGGSSYEQYF
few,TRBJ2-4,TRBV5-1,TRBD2,TGCGCCAGCAGCTTGCTCACCGGAGCGGGGGATGACATTCAGTACTTC,CASSLLTGAGDDIQYF
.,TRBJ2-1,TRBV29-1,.,TGCAGCGTTGAAAGGGGGAATGAGCAGTTCTTC,CSVERGNEQFF
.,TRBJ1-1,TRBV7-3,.,TGTGCCAGCAGCTTGGGGGGGGCCGGGACTGAAGCTTTCTTT,CASSLGGAGTEAFF
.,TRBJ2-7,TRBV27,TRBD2,TGTGCCAGCAGTGATCTAGCGGGGGCCTACGAGCAGTACTTC,CASSDLAGAYEQYF
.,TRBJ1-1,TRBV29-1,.,TGCAGCGTTGAACGGGACGGCTATGAAGCTTTCTTT,CSVERDGYEAFF
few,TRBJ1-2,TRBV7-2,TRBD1,TGTGCCAGCAGCGCGGACAGGGGCCGTTCAGGTGGCTACACCTTC,CASSADRGRSGGYTF
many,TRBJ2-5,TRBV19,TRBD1,TGTGCCAGTAAGGGGGACAGCCAAGAGACCCAGTACTTC,CASKGDSQETQYF
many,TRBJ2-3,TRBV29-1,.,TGCAGCGCCCGGGGAGAGGGACGAAGCACAGATACGCAGTATTTT,CSARGEGRSTDTQYF
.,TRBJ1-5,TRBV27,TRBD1,TGTGCCAGCAGTTTTGGAGGGGGCGCGGATCAGCCCCAGCATTTT,CASSFGGGADQPQHF
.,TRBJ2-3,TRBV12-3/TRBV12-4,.,TGTGCCAGCCTTACCGGTCCGGCGACAGATACGCAGTATTTT,CASLTGPATDTQYF
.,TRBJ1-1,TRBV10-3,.,TGTGCCATCAGTGAGGGGGAAGATGAAGCTTTCTTT,CAISEGEDEAFF
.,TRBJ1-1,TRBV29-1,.,TGCAGCGTCCGAAGGGGGGAGGGCACTGAAGCTTTCTTT,CSVRRGEGTEAFF
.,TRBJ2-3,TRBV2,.,TGTGCCAGCACCCGGGAGTCGGATACGCAGTATTTT,CASTRESDTQYF
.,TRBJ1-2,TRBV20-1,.,TGCAGTGCTAGGAGTCAGCCCAGCGCTAATGGCTACACCTTC,CSARSQPSANGYTF
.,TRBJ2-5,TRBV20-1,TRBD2,TGCAGTGCTAGAACAGCGGGGGCCCAACAAGAGACCCAGTACTTC,CSARTAGAQQETQYF
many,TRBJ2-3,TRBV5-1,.,TGCGCCAGCAGCTTGGATGGAGACTTCACAGATACGCAGTATTTT,CASSLDGDFTDTQYF
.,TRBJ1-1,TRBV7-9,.,TGTGCCAGCAGCTTAGAATTGGTGGGGCTGATTGAAACTGAAGCTTTCTTT,CASSLELVGLIETEAFF
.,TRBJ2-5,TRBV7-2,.,TGTGCCGGCAGCCTACAGAGCCAACAGGAGACCCAGTACTTC,CAGSLQSQQETQYF
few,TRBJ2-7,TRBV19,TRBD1,TGTGCCAGTAGTATCCCTCGGACAGGGGCAGCCTACGAGCAGTACTTC,CASSIPRTGAAYEQYF
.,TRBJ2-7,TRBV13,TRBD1,TGTGCCAGCAGCTATACAGGGGGTAGATACGAGCAGTACTTC,CASSYTGGRYEQYF
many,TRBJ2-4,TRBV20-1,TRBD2,TGCAGTGCTAGAGATTTCGAACTAGCGGGAGGGGATTTAGCCAAAAACATTCAGTACTTC,CSARDFELAGGDLAKNIQYF
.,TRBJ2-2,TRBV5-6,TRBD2,TGTGCCAGCAGCGCGGGGGTGAACACCGGGGAGCTGTTTTTT,CASSAGVNTGELFF
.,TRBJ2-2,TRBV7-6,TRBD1,TGTGCCAGCAGCCCTCAGGGGGAGTGGGCCGGGGAGCTGTTTTTT,CASSPQGEWAGELFF
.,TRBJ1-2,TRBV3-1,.,TGTGCCAGCAGCCAAGGCTCCGGAACCTATGGCTACACCTTC,CASSQGSGTYGYTF
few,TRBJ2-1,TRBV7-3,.,TGTGCCAGCAGCTCGATACCGGGAGCCAGTGAGCAGTTCTTC,CASSSIPGASEQFF
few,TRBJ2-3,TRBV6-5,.,TGTGCCAGCAGTCCTCGGGGGCGGAGCACAGATACGCAGTATTTT,CASSPRGRSTDTQYF
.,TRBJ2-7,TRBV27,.,TGTGCCAGCAGCGCACAGGTCCCAGACGTTCAGTACTTC,CASSAQVPDVQYF
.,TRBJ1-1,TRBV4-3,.,TGCGCCAGCAGCCAAGATTACGATTCGAACACTGAAGCTTTCTTT,CASSQDYDSNTEAFF
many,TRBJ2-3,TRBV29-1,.,TGCAGCGTTGAAGATCTGGCAGCAAGGGGGGATACGCAGTATTTT,CSVEDLAARGDTQYF
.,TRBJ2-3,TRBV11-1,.,TGTGCCAGCAGCTTAACCTGGTGGCAGAGCACAGATACGCAGTATTTT,CASSLTWWQSTDTQYF
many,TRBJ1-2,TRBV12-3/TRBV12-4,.,TGTGCCAGCACTCCGACAGGAGACTATGGCTACACCTTC,CASTPTGDYGYTF
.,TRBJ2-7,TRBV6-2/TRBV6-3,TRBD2,TGTGCCAGCAGACATAGCGGGGGGGACTCCTACGAGCAGTACTTC,CASRHSGGDSYEQYF
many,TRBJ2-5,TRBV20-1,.,TGCAGTGCTCAATTGGGGGGATCGACCCCAGAGACCCAGTACTTC,CSAQLGGSTPETQYF
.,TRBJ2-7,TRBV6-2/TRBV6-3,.,TGTGCCAGCACCGATTACTACGAGCAGTACTTC,CASTDYYEQYF
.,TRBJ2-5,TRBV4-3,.,TGCGCCAGCAGCCAAAACGGGGGTTGGCAAGAGACCCAGTACTTC,CASSQNGGWQETQYF
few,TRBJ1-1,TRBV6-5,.,TGTGCCAGCAGTTACCGGCCCAATGGGGACACTGAAGCTTTCTTT,CASSYRPNGDTEAFF
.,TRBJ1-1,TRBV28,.,TGTGCCAGCAGAGATACAGGAGTCAGGGGCACTGAAGCTTTCTTT,CASRDTGVRGTEAFF
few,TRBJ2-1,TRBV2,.,TGTGCCAGCAGTGGAAGAAGAGGGGGCAATGAGCAGTTCTTC,CASSGRRGGNEQFF
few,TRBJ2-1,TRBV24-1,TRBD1,TGTGCCACCAGCGACCGGGACAGGGTGAACAATGAGCAGTTCTTC,CATSDRDRVNNEQFF
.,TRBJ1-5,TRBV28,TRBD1,TGTGCCAGCAGTTCTGACAGGGGGGTTCAGCCCCAGCATTTT,CASSSDRGVQPQHF
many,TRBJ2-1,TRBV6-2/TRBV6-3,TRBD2,TGTGCCAGCAGTTACTCTCGGGAGGGCCGCAATGAGCAGTTCTTC,CASSYSREGRNEQFF
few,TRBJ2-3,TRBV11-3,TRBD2,TGTGCCAGCAGCTTGCGGGAGTTCTCAGATACGCAGTATTTT,CASSLREFSDTQYF
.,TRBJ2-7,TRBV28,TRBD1,TGTGCCAGCAGTCCGGGACAGGGTTTGAGCGAGCAGTACTTC,CASSPGQGLSEQYF
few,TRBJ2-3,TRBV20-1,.,TGCAGTGCTAGGGCCATAGCGACAGATACGCAGTATTTT,CSARAIATDTQYF
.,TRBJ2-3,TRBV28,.,TGTGCCAACAGTCCCCCAACAGGTTTGGGCACAGATACGCAGTATTTT,CANSPPTGLGTDTQYF
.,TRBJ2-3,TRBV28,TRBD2,TGTGCCAGCAGCACCCCGACTAGCGGGGGCACAGATACGCAGTATTTT,CASSTPTSGGTDTQYF
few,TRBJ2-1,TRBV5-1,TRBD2,TGCGCCAGCAGCTTGGGATGGGGGGGCAATGAGCAGTTCTTC,CASSLGWGGNEQFF
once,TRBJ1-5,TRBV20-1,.,TGCAGTGCCCCCGAGGGGGGCTATAGCAATCAGCCCCAGCATTTT,CSAPEGGYSNQPQHF
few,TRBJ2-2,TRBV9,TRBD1,TGTGCCAGCAGCGCCCTAGGACAGGGGGTAGGCGGGGAGCTGTTTTTT,CASSALGQGVGGELFF